This TCR beta chain was documented in a study of T cell clonotyping in hematopoietic cell transplantation. Points from the study as a whole: Graft donor and pretransplant recipient Inverse Simpson Index values predicted broader posttransplant TCR diversity. Pathologically expanded recipient clonotypes increased progressively from day 30 to day 180 as diversity fell. At the given depth, recipient repertoires were over 97% de novo clonotypes.

Recipients were bled about 28 days pretransplant and at posttransplant days 30, 100, 180. The CDR3 covers 15 residues. CDR1 is SGDLS and CDR2 is YYNGEE in the germline V gene. The V and J ends lost 3 bases and 1 base respectively, with 12 bases between them. TCRdb's table, derived via immunoSEQ multiplex PCR, lists solely in-frame clones and lacks some. The table shows 3,500 to 4,500 clones, with about a sixth occurring only once. By sample fraction, this clone is medium-sized. No antigen is known for it. This sequence originates from a male patient between 45 and 59 years old who had an allogeneic stem cell transplant from a related donor, so the T cells may come from the graft donor. Some clones in this sample may be carry-over from other donors' samples. The rearrangement links TRBV9 to TRBJ2-3; TRBD2 might be the D (5 bases). The material was peripheral blood mononuclear cells, obtained 30 days after allogeneic stem cell transplant. The CDR3 nucleotides are TGTGCCAGCAGCGCCCTAGCTATAGGCACAGATACGCAGTATTTT. Translating gives CASSALAIGTDTQYF.